These 11 T cell receptor beta chains were sequenced from one sample in a study of OX40 agonist ivuxolimab in advanced cancers. Clones were sequenced by immunoSEQ multiplex PCR, and TCRdb holds only the in-frame ones, with some missing. The sample includes roughly 71,000 clones, 84% of them seen just once. This material consisted of CD4+ or CD8+ T cells sorted from blood, taken in a trial of the OX40 agonist ivuxolimab. The receptors shown here come from an adult with an advanced solid tumor such as melanoma, head and neck, liver or kidney cancer.

In DNA form, the CDR3 reads TGTGCCACCAGCCGCATACGGGGTCAAAAAGTTACGCAGTATTTT. This sequence encodes CATSRIRGQKVTQYF. The J gene is TRBJ2-3, the V gene TRBV15; D may be TRBD2 (5 bases). V gave up 5 bases and J gave up 8 bases, with 20 bases separating them. The CDR3 extends over 15 amino acids. Germline values: CDR1 LNHNV, CDR2 YYDKDF (reference sequence). The full variable domain, its missing parts supplied by reference TRBV15 and TRBJ2-3, is DAMVIQNPRYQVTQFGKPVTLSCSQTLNHNVMYWYQQKSSQAPKLLFHYYDKDFNNEADTPDNFQSRRPNTSFCFLDIRSPGLGDTAMYLCATSRIRGQKVTQYFGPGTRLTVL.

The chain uses TRBV7-2 and TRBJ2-7; 10 nucleotides agree with TRBD2. The CDR3 consists of 15 residues. V was pared by 4 bases and J by 1 base, with 4 bases of the junction left unmatched. Germline V gives CDR1 SGHTA, CDR2 FQGNSA. CDR3: CASSSASGSSYEQYF. As DNA, the CDR3 is TGTGCCAGCAGCTCGGCTAGCGGGAGTTCCTACGAGCAGTACTTC.

The chain uses TRBV7-9 and TRBJ2-7; D gene uncertain. V was clipped by 1 base and J by 4 bases, with 8 bases between them. Germline CDR1 is SEHNR and CDR2 is FQNEAQ (reference sequence). This CDR3 has 13 amino acids. The CDR3 reads CASSLDFEYEQYF. CDR3 DNA: TGTGCCAGCAGCTTAGATTTCGAATACGAGCAGTACTTC.

The chain has TRBV18 and TRBJ2-2; 12 bases line up with TRBD2. Per germline, CDR1 KGHSH and CDR2 LQKENI. V shed 9 bases and J 6 bases; nucleotides not matched to a gene: 8. The CDR3 is made up of 15 amino acids. The CDR3 sequence is CASNRLAGDPGELFF. CDR3 nucleotides: TGTGCCAGTAACCGACTAGCGGGAGACCCCGGGGAGCTGTTTTTT.

This clone was seen more than once but under ten times. CDR3 sequence reads: CASSTYSNIQYF. The DNA for the CDR3 is TGTGCCAGTAGTACCTATTCAAACATTCAGTACTTC. The chain links TRBV19 to TRBJ2-4; D unresolved. The CDR3 is made up of 12 amino acids. Germline V gene lookup returns CDR1 LNHDA and CDR2 SQIVND (reference sequence). V lost 4 bases to trimming and J lost 6 bases, with 7 bases between them.

The genes are TRBV5-4 and TRBJ2-1, with a possible D match to TRBD2 (5 bases). V gave up 0 bases and J gave up 10 bases, with 11 bases separating them. Germline-derived CDR1 and CDR2 are SGHNT and YYREEE (reference sequence). The CDR3 covers 13 residues. CDR3 nucleotide sequence: TGTGCCAGCAGCTTGGCCGAGAGGGTCGAGCAGTTCTTC. Translation gives CASSLAERVEQFF. Full variable domain (rest looked up from reference TRBV5-4 and TRBJ2-1): ETGVTQSPTHLIKTRGQQVTLRCSSQSGHNTVSWYQQALGQGPQFIFQYYREEENGRGNFPPRFSGLQFPNYSSELNVNALELDDSALYLCASSLAERVEQFFGPGTRLTVL.

This clone was seen a single time. The chain uses TRBV6-1 and TRBJ1-1; D remains unclear. The V and J ends lost 8 bases and 3 bases respectively, with 10 bases between them. Germline V gene lookup returns CDR1 MNHNS and CDR2 SASEGT. CDR3 length equals 12 residues. The CDR3: CASGWTDTEAFF. CDR3 sequence (DNA): TGTGCCAGCGGCTGGACCGACACTGAAGCTTTCTTT.

V is TRBV7-2 and J is TRBJ2-7, with D tentatively TRBD2 (6 bases). The CDR3 totals 14 residues. Trimming shortened V by 3 bases and J by 1 base, and 10 bases separated the two germline ends. Germline assignment: CDR1 SGHTA and CDR2 FQGNSA. CDR3 DNA sequence: TGTGCCAGCAGCTTCGACGGGGGATCCTACGAGCAGTACTTC. Translating it yields CASSFDGGSYEQYF.

The rearrangement joins TRBV7-8 to TRBJ2-7; 7 nucleotides agree with TRBD1. CDR1 is SGHVS, CDR2 FQNEAQ, per germline. The CDR3 loop spans 13 amino acids. The V gene end was trimmed by 6 bases and the J gene end by 4 bases; junction bases not matched to a gene: 6. The CDR3 DNA follows: TGTGCCAGCAGACAGGGGAATTGGTACGAGCAGTACTTC. This translates into CASRQGNWYEQYF.

This rearrangement joins TRBV27 to TRBJ2-1, with a possible D match to TRBD1 (5 bases). Germline V lookup: CDR1 MNHEY, CDR2 SMNVEV (reference sequence). The CDR3 contains 17 residues. The V gene lost 7 bases and the J gene lost 3 bases, with 22 bases spanning the gap. The CDR3: CASKPDRVRLDYNEQFF. In DNA, the CDR3 is TGTGCCAGCAAACCTGACAGAGTCCGGTTGGACTACAATGAGCAGTTCTTC.

The chain employs TRBV19 and TRBJ2-6; D not resolved. This CDR3 comprises 15 residues. Germline V gene lookup returns CDR1 LNHDA and CDR2 SQIVND (reference sequence). V dropped 7 bases and J dropped 1 base, with 11 bases sitting between them. The CDR3 here is CASMAGRSGANVLTF. CDR3 sequence (DNA): TGTGCCAGTATGGCTGGTAGATCTGGGGCCAACGTCCTGACTTTC. The whole variable domain, remainder taken from reference TRBV19 and TRBJ2-6, is DGGITQSPKYLFRKEGQNVTLSCEQNLNHDAMYWYRQDPGQGLRLIYYSQIVNDFQKGDIAEGYSVSREKKESFPLTVTSAQKNPTAFYLCASMAGRSGANVLTFGAGSRLTVL.